One sample yielded the 11 T cell receptor beta chains listed below, sequenced in a study of T cell clonotyping in hematopoietic cell transplantation (dated by TCRdb to 2020 to 2022). Library preparation used the immunoSEQ multiplex PCR assay. As stored in TCRdb, this immuneACCESS dataset retains in-frame rearrangements with V and J assigned. A fraction of the clones does not appear; measured against another copy, unresolved V genes explain less than half of the discrepancy, and the remainder lacks a known reason. In all, the sample holds about 27,000 clones, and nearly 97% of those were seen once. Roughly 1.4% of the sample is held by the ten biggest clonotypes. Sequencing input: peripheral blood mononuclear cells. All receptors derive from a man in his fifties or sixties in good health. Some clones in this sample may be carry-over from other donors' samples.

This clone was seen only once. The chain is built from TRBV27 and TRBJ1-2, with 9 bases identical to TRBD1. Germline assignment: CDR1 MNHEY and CDR2 SMNVEV (reference sequence). With 1 base clipped from V and 7 bases from J, the junction kept 7 bases outside the gene matches. This CDR3 contains 15 residues. CDR3 protein: CASSLWGTGISGYTF. As DNA, the CDR3 is TGTGCCAGCAGTTTATGGGGGACAGGGATTTCTGGCTACACCTTC.

The rearrangement joins TRBV6-6 to TRBJ2-7, with D possibly matching TRBD2 (6 bases). CDR3 length: 15 residues. V dropped 0 bases and J dropped 3 bases, with 12 bases sitting between them. Germline CDR1 and CDR2: MNHNY and SVGAGI (reference sequence). The CDR3 spells CASSYSSQGGYEQYF. Written as DNA, the CDR3 is TGTGCCAGCAGTTACTCGAGTCAGGGAGGCTACGAGCAGTACTTC.

The chain employs TRBV25-1 and TRBJ2-7, with 7 bases lining up with TRBD1. Germline CDR1 and CDR2: MGHDK and SYGVNS. This CDR3 has 14 amino acids. V shed 4 bases, J shed 2 bases, and the junction held 5 bases outside the gene matches. For the CDR3, the DNA is TGTGCCAGCAGTGGGGGGACAGCGACCTACGAGCAGTACTTC. It translates to CASSGGTATYEQYF.

The chain links TRBV29-1 to TRBJ2-7; perhaps TRBD1 as D (5 bases). Trimming stripped 4 bases from V and 3 bases from J, with 22 bases between. The CDR3 length is 16 residues. CDR1 and CDR2 (germline): SQVTM, ANQGSEA. CDR3 loop: CSVVGQGANSVYEQYF. DNA for the CDR3: TGCAGCGTTGTTGGCCAGGGCGCAAATTCTGTCTACGAGCAGTACTTC.

This chain connects TRBV7-8 to TRBJ2-7, with 8 bases matching TRBD1. The CDR3 is 15 residues long. J lost 6 bases, V lost 2 bases, and 9 bases had no gene match. The V gene's germline CDR1 is SGHVS and CDR2 FQNEAQ. Here the CDR3 reads CASSLKQGGPREQYF. CDR3 bases: TGTGCCAGCAGCTTAAAACAGGGGGGACCCCGCGAGCAGTACTTC.

This chain links TRBV9 with TRBJ1-6; weak D call: TRBD1 (5 bases). The V and J ends lost 4 bases and 5 bases respectively, with 16 bases between them. Germline V lookup: CDR1 SGDLS, CDR2 YYNGEE. The CDR3 extends over 16 amino acids. The CDR3 sequence: CASSIRASRDNSPLHF. In DNA form, the CDR3 reads TGTGCCAGCAGCATCAGGGCTTCCCGGGATAATTCACCCCTCCACTTT.

The chain links TRBV6-4 to TRBJ1-5; 9 bases are shared with TRBD1. This CDR3 has 14 residues. Germline V gene lookup returns CDR1 MRHNA and CDR2 SNTAGT. Losses at the gene ends were 0 bases for V and 6 bases for J; bases not matched to a gene: 0. The CDR3 coding sequence is TGTGCCAGCAGTGACTCACAGGGGGCTCAGCCCCAGCATTTT. Translated, it gives CASSDSQGAQPQHF.

The chain uses TRBV14 and TRBJ2-5, with D unclear. In germline, CDR1 is SGHDN, CDR2 FVKESK. The CDR3 has 14 residues. V gave up 1 base and J gave up 5 bases, with 11 bases separating them. The CDR3 region is CASSQGVGLETQYF. The CDR3 DNA sequence: TGTGCCAGCAGCCAAGGAGTGGGATTGGAGACCCAGTACTTC.

The chain combines TRBV25-1 with TRBJ1-2; D unclear. The V end lost 6 bases, the J end lost 4 bases, and 12 bases lay between the germline ends. Germline assignment: CDR1 MGHDK and CDR2 SYGVNS. This CDR3 spans 13 amino acids. Here the CDR3 DNA reads TGTGCCAGCAGCCCGTCCCACCTCTATGGCTACACCTTC. Translation gives CASSPSHLYGYTF.

The chain employs TRBV5-1 and TRBJ2-5; 10 positions agree with TRBD2. This CDR3 has 18 residues. Germline CDR1 is SGHRS and CDR2 is YFSETQ. Trimming took 5 bases from V and 2 from J; bases not matched to a gene: 15. CDR3 sequence: CASSRLAGAWGRQETQYF. DNA of the CDR3: TGCGCCAGCAGTAGGCTAGCGGGGGCCTGGGGAAGGCAAGAGACCCAGTACTTC.

This chain connects TRBV4-1 to TRBJ2-7; D unresolved. The germline gives CDR1 MGHRA, CDR2 YSYEKL. The CDR3 totals 16 residues. The V end lost 3 bases, the J end lost 1 base, and 16 bases lay between the germline ends. This chain's CDR3 is CASSQPGGRRSYEQYF. In nucleotides, the CDR3 is TGCGCCAGCAGCCAGCCCGGCGGCCGCCGATCCTACGAGCAGTACTTC.